This is a list of T cell receptor beta chains from one sample in a study of blood T cell repertoires in COVID-19. Assay: immunoSEQ multiplex PCR; the TCRdb copy retains only in-frame clones and omits some. The sample lists about 200,000 clones; around 86% were seen once. The sample consisted of peripheral blood. These receptors came from a man aged 30 to 45 who had recovered from COVID-19. Both conserved end residues are part of each CDR3. A D gene is named only where the DNA matches it firmly. The size of a clone is reported for some rows only, either as once, few or many, or as a class for expanded clones.

v_call	clone_size	d_call	j_call	cdr3_nt	cdr3_aa
TRBV4-1	NA	TRBD1	TRBJ2-7	TGCGCCAGCAGCCAAGATTTAGGGACAGGCAGTTCTTGGCAGTACTTC	CASSQDLGTGSSWQYF
TRBV7-8	NA	NA	TRBJ1-2	TGTGCCAGCAGCCGGGCCACCCACGGGGGGGGCGGGTATGGCTACACCTTC	CASSRATHGGGGYGYTF
TRBV5-6	NA	NA	TRBJ1-1	TGTGCCACCAGTCGGGGGAACACTGAAGCTTTCTTT	CATSRGNTEAFF
TRBV10-1	few	NA	TRBJ1-2	TGCGCCAGCATCAAACAGGGTTATGGCTACACCTTC	CASIKQGYGYTF
TRBV4-2	NA	NA	TRBJ2-2	TGTGCCAGCAGCTCGGGACTCCTTGAACCCGGGGAGCTGTTTTTT	CASSSGLLEPGELFF
TRBV12-5	once	TRBD2	TRBJ2-3	TGTGCTAGTGGTTTCGGGGGGGGAATTAAAGATACGCAGTATTTT	CASGFGGGIKDTQYF
TRBV19	NA	NA	TRBJ2-1	TGTGCCAGTAGTAGTGAAGGGAGGGGGACAAATGAGCAGTTCTTC	CASSSEGRGTNEQFF
TRBV7-2	NA	NA	TRBJ2-7	TGTGCCAGCAGCCAGGGCCGGACAGCCACCGAGCAGTACTTC	CASSQGRTATEQYF
TRBV4-3	once	TRBD2	TRBJ2-2	TGCGCCAGCAGCCGCCTAGCGGGGGGGCCGGTGGACACCGGGGAGCTGTTTTTT	CASSRLAGGPVDTGELFF
TRBV18	NA	NA	TRBJ1-1	TGTGCCAGCTGCTTGGAAACAGGGATGAACACTGAAGCTTTCTTT	CASCLETGMNTEAFF
TRBV19	few	TRBD1	TRBJ1-6	TGTGCCAGTAGTATTGGGACAGGGGGTAATTCACCCCTCCACTTT	CASSIGTGGNSPLHF
TRBV27	NA	NA	TRBJ1-2	TGTGCCAGCAGTTTGGACTTAACCCTCTATGGCTACACCTTC	CASSLDLTLYGYTF
TRBV29-1	NA	NA	TRBJ1-3	TGCAGCGTTGAAGATCCCGTTACAGGGGGAAACACCATATATTTT	CSVEDPVTGGNTIYF
TRBV30	NA	TRBD1	TRBJ2-7	TGTGCCTGGCCTGAACCACTGACAGGGGGCTGGCTAGACGAGCAGTACTTC	CAWPEPLTGGWLDEQYF
TRBV6-5	NA	NA	TRBJ2-1	TGTGCCAGCAGTTACGTTGGGGCCCATGAGCAGTTCTTC	CASSYVGAHEQFF
TRBV4-1	NA	TRBD1	TRBJ2-3	TGCGCCAGCAGCCAATATACAGACAGGGCCCCAGATACGCAGTATTTT	CASSQYTDRAPDTQYF
TRBV19	once	NA	TRBJ1-2	TGTGCCAGTAGTATTTATGTCGGGCAGGGGCAGAACTATGGCTACACCTTC	CASSIYVGQGQNYGYTF
TRBV7-6	NA	NA	TRBJ1-3	TGTGCCAGCAGCTTAGACCAGGGGATAATCCGAGGAAACACCATATATTTT	CASSLDQGIIRGNTIYF
TRBV5-1	NA	TRBD2	TRBJ2-3	TGCGCCAGCAGCCCTGAACCCCCTGCAATCGGGGGGGCCTCAGATACGCAGTATTTT	CASSPEPPAIGGASDTQYF
TRBV5-4	once	TRBD2	TRBJ2-5	TGTGCCAGCAGCGGCGGGGGGCAGGGAATCCTCATGAAGACCCAGTACTTC	CASSGGGQGILMKTQYF
TRBV27	once	NA	TRBJ2-2	TGTGCCAGCAGTTTGCAGGGGCCCAACACCGGGGAGCTGTTTTTT	CASSLQGPNTGELFF
TRBV6-5	NA	TRBD1	TRBJ1-4	TGTGCCAGCAGTTACATCGGGACAGGAAATGAAAAACTGTTTTTT	CASSYIGTGNEKLFF
TRBV6-5	NA	NA	TRBJ2-1	TGTGCCAGCACTCAAGAGTCCGCCAACAATGAGCAGTTCTTC	CASTQESANNEQFF
TRBV7-2	NA	TRBD1	TRBJ1-1	TGTGCCAGCAGCTTAGTACAGGGGGCGAGCACTGAAGCTTTCTTT	CASSLVQGASTEAFF
TRBV10-1	NA	TRBD1	TRBJ2-3	TGCGCCAGCAGTGGGGGTCCCGGGACAGGGACAGATACGCAGTATTTT	CASSGGPGTGTDTQYF
TRBV7-2	NA	NA	TRBJ2-5	TGTGCCAGCAGACGGGACTCCCTCGGGGAGACCCAGTACTTC	CASRRDSLGETQYF
TRBV7-8	NA	NA	TRBJ1-6	TGTGCCAGCAGCTTAGTTTTTACTCCAGGGTCTAATTCACCCCTCCACTTT	CASSLVFTPGSNSPLHF
TRBV15	NA	TRBD2	TRBJ2-2	TGTGCCACCAGCCGTATCGGTGCGGGGGACAACACCGGGGAGCTGTTTTTT	CATSRIGAGDNTGELFF
TRBV19	NA	TRBD1	TRBJ2-1	TGTGCCAGTACCCTGGGACAGGGGACCTACAATGAGCAGTTCTTC	CASTLGQGTYNEQFF
TRBV6-5	NA	NA	TRBJ1-1	TGTGCCAGCAGTTACGTAGGGAGGGCTTTCTTT	CASSYVGRAFF
TRBV7-9	NA	TRBD1	TRBJ1-5	TGTGCCAGCAGCTCACAGGGGTATGACAATCAGCCCCAGCATTTT	CASSSQGYDNQPQHF
TRBV6-5	NA	NA	TRBJ1-1	TGTGCCAGCAGTTACTCCCAGGGCCCGTGGGCCGCTTTCTTT	CASSYSQGPWAAFF
TRBV7-2	NA	TRBD1	TRBJ1-6	TGTGCCAGCAGCTCGGGGACAGGGGAAAATTCACCCCTCCACTTT	CASSSGTGENSPLHF
TRBV5-5	NA	TRBD1	TRBJ1-2	TGTGCCAGCAGGTCAGGGGGCTCCTATGGCTACACCTTC	CASRSGGSYGYTF
TRBV19	NA	NA	TRBJ2-2	TGTGCCAGCTTTACAACCACCGGGGAGCTGTTTTTT	CASFTTTGELFF
TRBV27	NA	NA	TRBJ2-7	TGTGCCAGCAGTCCACCAGGCAGGGAGCAGTACTTC	CASSPPGREQYF
TRBV9	NA	TRBD1	TRBJ1-4	TGTGCCAGCAGCGTAAGGGGTTCAACAGGGGGCGAGGGGGAAAAACTGTTTTTT	CASSVRGSTGGEGEKLFF
TRBV10-1	NA	NA	TRBJ2-2	TGCGCCAGCAAAGGGCAGGGGAACACCGGGGAGCTGTTTTTT	CASKGQGNTGELFF
TRBV11-2	NA	NA	TRBJ2-2	TGTGCCAGCAGCTTAGGTTTGCGGGGCGCCGGGGAGCTGTTTTTT	CASSLGLRGAGELFF
TRBV19	once	TRBD1	TRBJ1-6	TGTGCCAGTAGCCTGGGACAGGGAAGTAGTTCACCCCTCCACTTT	CASSLGQGSSSPLHF
TRBV5-6	NA	NA	TRBJ2-2	TGTGCCAGCAGCCGACACCTAACCGGGGAGCTGTTTTTT	CASSRHLTGELFF
TRBV5-6	NA	NA	TRBJ2-5	TGTGCCAGCAGCTTCATTGCGTTTCAAGAGACCCAGTACTTC	CASSFIAFQETQYF
TRBV5-5	NA	NA	TRBJ2-6	TGTGCCAGCAGCTTGGCCGGTGGGGCCAACGTCCTGACTTTC	CASSLAGGANVLTF
TRBV7-2	few	NA	TRBJ1-1	TGTGCCAGCAGCTTTACAGGGAACACTGAAGCTTTCTTT	CASSFTGNTEAFF
TRBV10-1	few	NA	TRBJ1-3	TGCGCCAGCAGTGAACCTACCCGACAGAAAAGCAACACCATATATTTT	CASSEPTRQKSNTIYF
TRBV14	NA	NA	TRBJ1-4	TGTGCCAGCAGCCAAGGATCGGGGTTTGGAAAACTGTTTTTT	CASSQGSGFGKLFF
TRBV2	NA	NA	TRBJ1-3	TGTGCCAGCAGTGGAGTTGGAAACACCATATATTTT	CASSGVGNTIYF
TRBV5-1	NA	TRBD1	TRBJ1-1	TGCGCCAGCAGCCAGAGGACAGGGGAGAACACTGAAGCTTTCTTT	CASSQRTGENTEAFF
TRBV5-8	NA	NA	TRBJ1-1	TGTGCCAGCAGCTTGGTGCCGCCGGGACTCGGAGCTTTCTTT	CASSLVPPGLGAFF